Following are 15 T cell receptor beta chains from one sample sequenced in a study of molecular identifiers for immune sequencing clone quantification (dated by TCRdb to between 2017 and 2018). The library came from PCR. Data came from an Illumina HiSeq 4000. TCRdb trimmed the raw reads at Q25, called clones with MiXCR and kept productive beta chains. Rows with a matching CDR3 protein are joined into one entry that keeps the most common DNA and genes. The sample table shows about 54,000 distinct CDR3 sequences, and under 30% are seen once. The ten largest clones take up 1.5% to 2% of the sample. The specimen sequenced was naive CD8+ T cells from blood, with Jurkat cell RNA spiked in. The cell subset or site tag for this specimen amounts to: FACS-sorted CD8+CD4-CCR7+CD45RA+ naive T cells. The receptors stem from a human donor in good health. Some libraries in this study had Jurkat cell RNA spiked in.

For this clonotype: A read error may account for a junction end that differs from germline. The chain recombines TRBV7-9 with TRBJ2-1, with TRBD2 as a possible D gene (5 bases). Germline V gene data show CDR1 as SEHNR and CDR2 as FQNEAQ (reference sequence). The CDR3 length is 11 residues. The CDR3 DNA reads TGTGCCAGCAGCCCCGGACTGCGTTGGCTCTTC. Residues: CASSPGLRWLF.

This clonotype was found many times. The CDR3 DNA reads TGTGCCAGCAGCCAAGCTTCTTACAATGAGCAGTTCTTC. Translation gives CASSQASYNEQFF. The V and J genes are TRBV4-2 and TRBJ2-1, with D hard to call. There are 13 residues in the CDR3. V was cut by 1 base and J by 4 bases, with 5 bases left in between. Germline assignment: CDR1 LGHNA and CDR2 YNFKEQ.

A word on this clonotype: A read error may explain this, as a much larger clone is one base away. This chain connects TRBV12-3 or TRBV12-4 to TRBJ1-5; tentative D call: TRBD1 (6 bases). Trimming left V 6 bases short and J 0 bases short, with 12 bases between. This CDR3 contains 15 residues. The chain's CDR3 is CASRSDRTSNQPQHF. DNA for the CDR3: TGTGCCAGCAGGTCCGACAGGACTAGCAATCAGCCCCAGCATTTT.

With regard to this clonotype: One base away lies a much larger clone, so this may be a sequencing read error. The chain is built from TRBV6-6 and TRBJ1-2; 10 bases map to TRBD1. This CDR3 is 14 amino acids long. Germline CDR1 and CDR2: MNHNY and SVGAGI (reference sequence). This CDR3 is CVSSLYGTGDGYTF. Here the CDR3 DNA reads TGTGTCAGCAGTCTTTACGGGACAGGGGACGGCTACACCTTC.

This clonotype was observed at least ten times. The chain joins TRBV4-3 to TRBJ2-1, with TRBD2 as a possible D gene (6 bases). The V gene's germline CDR1 is LGHNA and CDR2 YSLEER. The germline V and J ends were trimmed by 1 base and 2 bases, with 12 bases remaining between them. This CDR3 spans 16 amino acids. The CDR3 here is CASSQGISGTYNEQFF. For the CDR3, the DNA is TGCGCCAGCAGCCAAGGGATTAGCGGCACCTACAATGAGCAGTTCTTC.

In its sample, this clonotype was seen many times. The chain uses TRBV4-1 and TRBJ2-7; D may be TRBD2 (6 bases). CDR3 length: 13 residues. Germline-derived CDR1 and CDR2 are MGHRA and YSYEKL. The V end was cut by 5 bases, the J end by 7 bases, with 15 bases between. The CDR3 protein is CASSSGRDSEQYF. Here the CDR3 DNA reads TGCGCCAGCAGCTCAGGACGGGACTCGGAGCAGTACTTC.

In its sample, this clonotype was seen many times. The J gene is TRBJ2-3, the V gene TRBV12-3 or TRBV12-4; 9 nucleotides align to TRBD1. The CDR3 runs to 14 residues. Trimming at V came to 10 bases and at J to 1 base, leaving 6 bases not matched to a gene. CDR3 DNA: TGTGCCATCACACAGGGGGCTCGCACAGATACGCAGTATTTT. Translated, it gives CAITQGARTDTQYF.

This clonotype showed up many times. This rearrangement joins TRBV11-2 to TRBJ1-1; tentatively, D is TRBD1 (6 bases). The CDR3 spans 13 residues. The germline gives CDR1 SGHAT, CDR2 FQNNGV. Deletions cut 5 bases from V and 4 bases from J, with 11 bases between. The DNA of the CDR3 is TGTGCCAGCAGCCCGCCAGGGGTCACTGAAGCTTTCTTT. Protein: CASSPPGVTEAFF.

This clonotype appeared a single time. This could be a read error, since a much larger clone is one nucleotide away. The chain recombines TRBV7-6 with TRBJ2-3, with a tentative D call TRBD2 (5 bases). CDR3 length equals 15 residues. Germline V CDR1 and CDR2: SGHVS, FNYEAQ. The V end was cut by 5 bases, the J end by 0 bases, with 12 bases between. The CDR3 coding sequence is TGTGCCAGCAGCATATTAGGGAGTAGCACAGATACGCAGTATTTT. This codes for CASSILGSSTDTQYF.

The sample holds many counts of this clonotype. The chain recombines TRBV28 with TRBJ2-1; D is ambiguous. The CDR3 consists of 13 residues. Trimming shortened V by 6 bases and J by 4 bases, and 10 bases separated the two germline ends. The germline V gene has CDR1 MDHEN and CDR2 SYDVKM. CDR3 DNA: TGTGCCAGCAGCGAAGTGGGTTACAATGAGCAGTTCTTC. Translated, it gives CASSEVGYNEQFF.

This clonotype was recorded many times. This chain connects TRBV9 to TRBJ2-3; 8 nucleotides match TRBD1. Trimming took 5 bases from V and 4 from J; bases not matched to a gene: 3. The CDR3 extends over 13 amino acids. CDR1 is SGDLS, CDR2 YYNGEE, per germline. The CDR3 sequence: CASSQGASDTQYF. CDR3 nucleotides: TGTGCCAGCAGTCAGGGGGCGTCAGATACGCAGTATTTT. The variable domain in full, with the rest retrieved from reference TRBV9 and TRBJ2-3, is DSGVTQTPKHLITATGQRVTLRCSPRSGDLSVYWYQQSLDQGLQFLIQYYNGEERAKGNILERFSAQQFPDLHSELNLSSLELGDSALYFCASSQGASDTQYFGPGTRLTVL.

The rearrangement joins TRBV27 to TRBJ2-3; tentatively, D is TRBD2 (6 bases). The CDR3 loop spans 14 amino acids. From germline, CDR1 is MNHEY and CDR2 SMNVEV (reference sequence). V lost 5 bases, J lost 2 bases, and 11 bases lay in between. CDR3 sequence: CASSPGANTDTQYF. In DNA, the CDR3 is TGTGCCAGCAGTCCGGGAGCCAACACAGATACGCAGTATTTT.

This clonotype showed up just a few times. V usage is TRBV3-1 and J usage is TRBJ2-3; possibly TRBD2 for D (5 bases). Trimming removed 3 bases at V and 5 bases at J, with 12 bases between. Looked up from germline, CDR1 is LGHDT and CDR2 is YNNKEL (reference sequence). The CDR3 sequence is 14 residues long. CDR3 sequence (DNA): TGTGCCAGCAGCCACCAGACTGGAGGAGATACGCAGTATTTT. Protein product: CASSHQTGGDTQYF.

On this clonotype: This clone may be a read error of a much larger clone one base away. V is TRBV19 and J is TRBJ2-7; D unclear. The CDR3 contains 12 residues. Trimming pared 10 bases from V and 3 bases from J, leaving 13 bases between. From germline, CDR1 is LNHDA and CDR2 SQIVND (reference sequence). CDR3 coding DNA: TGTGCCACCCACGGGTTTTTCTACGAGCAGTACTTC. Its protein product is CATHGFFYEQYF. Supplemented by reference TRBV19 and TRBJ2-7, the full variable domain reads DGGITQSPKYLFRKEGQNVTLSCEQNLNHDAMYWYRQDPGQGLRLIYYSQIVNDFQKGDIAEGYSVSREKKESFPLTVTSAQKNPTAFYLCATHGFFYEQYFGPGTRLTVT.

The chain employs TRBV12-3 or TRBV12-4 and TRBJ1-1, with D possibly being TRBD1 (5 bases). The CDR3 totals 14 residues. The V end was cut by 5 bases, the J end by 6 bases, with 16 bases between. The CDR3 here is CASSPGRGLSEAFF. The DNA for the CDR3 is TGTGCCAGCAGTCCCGGTAGGGGCCTATCTGAAGCTTTCTTT.